The rows below give T cell receptor beta chains drawn from one sample of a study of T-cell reconstitution after alpha-beta-depleted transplantation in children. Via MiXCR, TCRdb re-called the PCR reads, giving one row per CDR3 protein. The sample records about 830,000 distinct CDR3 sequences, roughly 16% being singletons. Sequenced material: PBMCs, mostly from graft donor cells, taken 360 days after TCRalphabeta/CD19-depleted stem cell transplant. The source is a male patient younger than 18 who had a stem cell transplant for acute lymphoblastic leukemia, so the T cells may come from the graft donor. Each CDR3 is given with its conserved first and last residue. Fields, in order: clone size, J gene, D gene, V gene, CDR3 protein, CDR3 DNA. The D gene is left open where the match is weak. Some rows have no size entry. The others give once, few or many, or a class for an expanded clone.

>few|TRBJ2-1|.|TRBV29-1
CSVAGGYNEQFF
TGCAGCGTCGCCGGGGGCTACAATGAGCAGTTCTTC
>few|TRBJ2-7|.|TRBV21-1
CASSPPRQGKSLAYTSYEQYF
TGTGCCAGCAGCCCCCCCCGACAGGGAAAAAGCCTAGCTTATACCTCCTACGAGCAGTACTTC
>.|TRBJ2-1|TRBD2|TRBV10-3
CAISLAGGLYNEQFF
TGTGCCATCAGTTTAGCGGGAGGGCTGTACAATGAGCAGTTCTTC
>many|TRBJ1-2|.|TRBV5-1
CASSYYFHGYTF
TGCGCCAGCAGCTATTACTTCCATGGCTACACCTTC
>.|TRBJ2-7|TRBD1|TRBV4-1
CASSLDTGTGSDEQYF
TGCGCCAGCAGCTTGGATACCGGGACAGGGAGTGACGAGCAGTACTTC
>few|TRBJ2-3|.|TRBV12-3/TRBV12-4
CASSRAVSRDTQYF
TGTGCCAGCAGTAGGGCGGTGAGTCGTGATACGCAGTATTTT
>.|TRBJ2-7|TRBD1|TRBV7-6
CASSTRQGINPYEQYF
TGTGCCAGCAGCACTAGACAGGGGATAAACCCCTACGAGCAGTACTTC
>.|TRBJ2-6|.|TRBV12-3/TRBV12-4
CASRKQSSGANVLTF
TGTGCCAGCAGAAAACAGAGCTCTGGGGCCAACGTCCTGACTTTC
>.|TRBJ2-5|TRBD1|TRBV12-3/TRBV12-4
CASSSNRGRTQYF
TGTGCCAGCAGCTCCAACAGGGGGAGGACCCAGTACTTC
>few|TRBJ1-5|.|TRBV18
CASSRASSRSNQPQHF
TGTGCCAGCTCACGAGCGAGCAGTCGTAGCAATCAGCCCCAGCATTTT
>.|TRBJ2-7|TRBD1|TRBV7-9
CASSPQDRATYEQYF
TGTGCCAGCAGCCCCCAGGACAGGGCCACCTACGAGCAGTACTTC
>.|TRBJ1-5|TRBD1|TRBV11-1
CASSLTGGQGQPQHF
TGTGCCAGCAGCTTGACAGGGGGCCAGGGTCAGCCCCAGCATTTT
>.|TRBJ2-6|TRBD2|TRBV5-1
CASSHRDYQLSGTNVLTF
TGCGCCAGCAGCCACCGGGACTACCAACTTTCTGGGACCAACGTCCTGACTTTC
>.|TRBJ2-3|.|TRBV7-3
CASSLLEGEPFDTQYF
TGTGCCAGCAGCTTATTGGAGGGAGAGCCTTTCGATACGCAGTATTTT
>few|TRBJ2-2|TRBD2|TRBV11-2
CASSPHLSGANTGELFF
TGTGCCAGCAGCCCCCATTTGAGCGGGGCGAACACCGGGGAGCTGTTTTTT
>.|TRBJ2-6|.|TRBV6-1
CASRHLPNSGANVLTF
TGTGCCAGCAGACATCTTCCTAACTCTGGGGCCAACGTCCTGACTTTC
>many|TRBJ2-1|.|TRBV2
CASSDVRGEQFF
TGTGCCAGCAGTGATGTGAGGGGTGAGCAGTTCTTC
>.|TRBJ1-1|.|TRBV29-1
CSVRQSTEAFF
TGCAGCGTTAGACAGAGCACTGAAGCTTTCTTT
>.|TRBJ1-1|.|TRBV3-1
CASSQEGGWNTEAFF
TGTGCCAGCAGCCAAGAAGGAGGTTGGAACACTGAAGCTTTCTTT
>few|TRBJ2-3|.|TRBV2
CASRGKLGLHTQYF
TGTGCCAGCAGGGGAAAACTAGGCCTTCATACGCAGTATTTT
>many|TRBJ2-3|.|TRBV27
CASSPVGSLLTDTQYF
TGTGCCAGCAGTCCGGTCGGGTCTCTCCTCACAGATACGCAGTATTTT
>.|TRBJ2-7|TRBD1|TRBV5-6
CASSQPGQGVHEQYF
TGTGCCAGCAGTCAACCGGGACAGGGCGTACACGAGCAGTACTTC
>few|TRBJ2-6|TRBD1|TRBV11-2
CASSARDRGSSGANVLTF
TGTGCCAGCAGCGCGAGGGACAGGGGGTCCTCTGGGGCCAACGTCCTGACTTTC
>.|TRBJ2-1|TRBD1|TRBV14
CASSQPVKQGYLNNEQFF
TGTGCCAGCAGCCAACCAGTCAAACAGGGGTATCTCAACAATGAGCAGTTCTTC
>few|TRBJ2-7|TRBD2|TRBV15
CATSRDPGRGSYEQYF
TGTGCCACCAGCAGAGATCCTGGGAGGGGCTCCTACGAGCAGTACTTC
>few|TRBJ1-2|.|TRBV14
CASSQARAYGYTF
TGTGCCAGCAGCCAAGCGAGAGCCTATGGCTACACCTTC
>few|TRBJ2-7|.|TRBV10-3
CAISSWETEDSYEQYF
TGTGCCATCAGCTCCTGGGAGACAGAAGACTCCTACGAGCAGTACTTC
>many|TRBJ2-3|.|TRBV12-3/TRBV12-4
CASSLSPGGSDTQYF
TGTGCCAGCAGTTTATCGCCAGGGGGGTCGGATACGCAGTATTTT
>.|TRBJ2-7|.|TRBV27
CASSWTWSSYEQYF
TGTGCCAGCAGTTGGACGTGGAGCTCCTACGAGCAGTACTTC
>few|TRBJ2-1|TRBD1|TRBV18
CASSPQQGAGNEQFF
TGTGCCAGCTCACCTCAGCAGGGGGCAGGCAATGAGCAGTTCTTC
>.|TRBJ2-6|TRBD1|TRBV12-3/TRBV12-4
CASSQLRDSQWGGANVLTF
TGTGCCAGCAGTCAACTCCGGGACAGCCAATGGGGTGGGGCCAACGTCCTGACTTTC
>.|TRBJ2-1|TRBD2|TRBV7-2
CASSQPGLRANEQFF
TGTGCCAGCAGCCAACCGGGACTAAGGGCCAATGAGCAGTTCTTC
>few|TRBJ2-1|.|TRBV5-1
CASRLTVGEVSYNEQFF
TGCGCCAGCAGGCTGACCGTGGGAGAAGTGTCCTACAATGAGCAGTTCTTC
>few|TRBJ2-1|TRBD2|TRBV7-2
CASSLSGRGAYNEQFF
TGTGCCAGCAGCCTAAGCGGGAGGGGGGCCTACAATGAGCAGTTCTTC
>few|TRBJ1-5|.|TRBV6-1
CASSEQGRNQPQHF
TGTGCCAGCAGTGAACAGGGAAGGAATCAGCCCCAGCATTTT
>many|TRBJ2-7|TRBD2|TRBV5-1
CASSRLADSYEQYF
TGCGCCAGCAGCCGTCTAGCGGACTCCTACGAGCAGTACTTC
>few|TRBJ2-7|TRBD2|TRBV29-1
CSVEMGSGRAKYF
TGCAGCGTTGAAATGGGTAGCGGGAGGGCCAAGTACTTC
>.|TRBJ1-1|.|TRBV7-8
CASKPFVRGITEAFF
TGTGCCAGCAAACCGTTCGTACGAGGGATCACTGAAGCTTTCTTT
>.|TRBJ2-7|.|TRBV20-1
CSARHGQRDLEQYF
TGCAGTGCTAGACACGGACAGCGGGACCTCGAGCAGTACTTC
>many|TRBJ2-1|.|TRBV12-3/TRBV12-4
CASSFSAGTPNNEQFF
TGTGCCAGCAGTTTTTCGGCGGGCACGCCTAACAATGAGCAGTTCTTC
>.|TRBJ2-3|.|TRBV12-3/TRBV12-4
CASSSDVNPDTQYF
TGTGCCAGCAGCTCCGACGTAAATCCAGATACGCAGTATTTT
>few|TRBJ2-3|.|TRBV2
CASNTKGEHTDTQYF
TGTGCCAGCAATACTAAGGGGGAACACACAGATACGCAGTATTTT
>.|TRBJ2-1|.|TRBV29-1
CSVVGAALNYNEQFF
TGCAGCGTTGTAGGGGCGGCATTGAACTACAATGAGCAGTTCTTC
>few|TRBJ1-5|.|TRBV12-3/TRBV12-4
CASSLVQGNQPQHF
TGTGCCAGCAGTTTAGTACAGGGCAATCAGCCCCAGCATTTT
>many|TRBJ2-1|.|TRBV7-3
CASSLTNVKDREQFF
TGTGCCAGCAGCTTAACGAACGTAAAGGACCGGGAGCAGTTCTTC
>.|TRBJ2-3|.|TRBV12-3/TRBV12-4
CASSVAGLPDTQYF
TGTGCCAGCAGCGTTGCGGGCCTTCCAGATACGCAGTATTTT
>few|TRBJ2-7|TRBD1|TRBV5-5
CASRRPGTAYEQYF
TGTGCCAGCAGACGCCCCGGGACAGCCTACGAGCAGTACTTC
>.|TRBJ2-7|TRBD2|TRBV2
CASSDRGLAGAEQYF
TGTGCCAGCAGTGATAGGGGACTAGCGGGGGCCGAGCAGTACTTC
>many|TRBJ2-1|TRBD1|TRBV18
CASSPGTGDNEQFF
TGTGCCAGCTCACCAGGGACAGGGGACAATGAGCAGTTCTTC
>many|TRBJ1-1|TRBD1|TRBV7-3
CASSSTGGRTEAFF
TGTGCCAGCAGCTCAACAGGGGGCAGAACTGAAGCTTTCTTT
>.|TRBJ2-7|TRBD1|TRBV5-1
CASSGTGTFYEQYF
TGCGCCAGCAGCGGGACAGGGACCTTCTACGAGCAGTACTTC
>many|TRBJ2-7|.|TRBV5-1
CASSLVTYHEQYF
TGCGCCAGCAGCTTGGTGACGTACCACGAGCAGTACTTC
>.|TRBJ2-7|.|TRBV7-3
CASSSTSDGYEQYF
TGTGCCAGCAGCTCGACCTCGGACGGCTACGAGCAGTACTTC